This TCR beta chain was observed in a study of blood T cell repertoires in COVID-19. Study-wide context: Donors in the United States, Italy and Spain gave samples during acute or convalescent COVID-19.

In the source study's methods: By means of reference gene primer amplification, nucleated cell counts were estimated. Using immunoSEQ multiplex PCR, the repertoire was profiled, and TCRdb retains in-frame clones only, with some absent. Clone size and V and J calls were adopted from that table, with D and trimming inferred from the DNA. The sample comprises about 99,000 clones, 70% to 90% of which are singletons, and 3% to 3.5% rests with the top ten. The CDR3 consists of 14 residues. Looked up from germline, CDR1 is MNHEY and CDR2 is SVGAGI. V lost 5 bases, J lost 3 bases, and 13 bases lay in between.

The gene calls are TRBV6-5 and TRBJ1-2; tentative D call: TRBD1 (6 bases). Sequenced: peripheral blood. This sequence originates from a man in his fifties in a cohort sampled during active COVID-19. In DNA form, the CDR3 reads TGTGCCAGCAGTCTAGAACAGGGTTACTATGGCTACACCTTC. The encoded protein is CASSLEQGYYGYTF.